In this sample, the clone carrying this T cell receptor (beta chain) turned up once. The data stem from a study of cytomegalovirus exposure and HLA in healthy donors. This CDR3 comprises 13 residues. CDR1 is SGHTA and CDR2 is FQGTGA in the germline V gene. V was shortened by 5 bases and J by 8 bases, with 13 bases between the two germline ends. Primers: 60 Vbeta forward and 13 Jbeta reverse. Generated by immunoSEQ multiplex PCR, the TCRdb table keeps only in-frame clones and is missing some. The table includes over 100,000 clones, around four fifths detected once. The chain employs TRBV7-3 and TRBJ2-1; TRBD1 is a possible D gene (5 bases). The specimen sequenced was PBMCs. This TCR came from a man in his forties in good health and CMV-seronegative. The CDR3 nucleotides are TGTGCCAGCAGCCCAGAGCCAGGGTATGAGCAGTTCTTC. The encoded protein is CASSPEPGYEQFF. The whole variable domain, filled in from reference TRBV7-3 and TRBJ2-1, reads GAGVSQTPSNKVTEKGKYVELRCDPISGHTALYWYRQSLGQGPEFLIYFQGTGAADDSGLPNDRFFAVRPEGSVSTLKIQRTERGDSAVYLCASSPEPGYEQFFGPGTRLTVL.